This is a list of T cell receptor beta chains from one sample in a study of control samples from healthy donors and cancer patients. TCRdb keeps only in-frame clones here, not all; method: immunoSEQ multiplex PCR. The repertoire consists of approximately 84,000 clones, with 82% occurring once and the leading ten covering approximately 9.8%. Sequencing was performed on blood. Receptors were obtained from a woman in her sixties or seventies in good health. Each CDR3 is given with its conserved first and last residue. Each record gives: CDR3 length, V gene, CDR3 protein.

len: 14; v_gene: TRBV6-5; CDR3aa: CASRGQIEADTQYF
len: 13; v_gene: TRBV27; CDR3aa: CASSWTGDTEAFF
len: 13; v_gene: TRBV21-1; CDR3aa: CASSRRCPYGYTF
len: 16; v_gene: TRBV19; CDR3aa: CASSTRTSGDTDTQYF
len: 13; v_gene: TRBV2; CDR3aa: CASSLGPNTEAFF
len: 17; v_gene: TRBV29-1; CDR3aa: CSAVTSGRPLGPNEQYF
len: 15; v_gene: TRBV2; CDR3aa: CASTLTGTGESPLHF
len: 13; v_gene: TRBV6-5; CDR3aa: CASSSGTGTEAFF
len: 11; v_gene: TRBV7-9; CDR3aa: CASSPLVQQFF
len: 13; v_gene: TRBV6-4; CDR3aa: CASSDSPTDTQYF
len: 14; v_gene: TRBV28; CDR3aa: CASSLKVYQETQYF
len: 15; v_gene: TRBV6-5; CDR3aa: CASSYSAGGADTQYF
len: 16; v_gene: TRBV19; CDR3aa: CASSIPKGWANYGYTF
len: 14; v_gene: TRBV7-9; CDR3aa: CASSLGGGVNEQFF
len: 14; v_gene: TRBV7-2; CDR3aa: CASSFKLATNEQFF
len: 12; v_gene: TRBV11-2; CDR3aa: CASSRFTDTQYF
len: 14; v_gene: TRBV4-1; CDR3aa: CASNRGGSGNEQFF
len: 14; v_gene: TRBV27; CDR3aa: CASTDRVGGKGYTF
len: 13; v_gene: TRBV15; CDR3aa: CATSRLQNTEAFF
len: 14; v_gene: TRBV27; CDR3aa: CASSLSWGGETQYF
len: 17; v_gene: TRBV15; CDR3aa: CATSRALDYEGTDTQYF
len: 14; v_gene: TRBV6-5; CDR3aa: CAAKGTSNTGELFF
len: 16; v_gene: TRBV19; CDR3aa: CASSMSTGFGSYGYTF
len: 16; v_gene: TRBV7-2; CDR3aa: CASSLALAGVGDTQYF
len: 15; v_gene: TRBV4-2; CDR3aa: CASSQDRAAYQPQHF
len: 14; v_gene: TRBV10-3; CDR3aa: CAISARGPSYEQYF
len: 15; v_gene: TRBV10-1; CDR3aa: CASSGPGQGRDTQYF
len: 13; v_gene: TRBV19; CDR3aa: CASSPEGLLGYTF
len: 15; v_gene: TRBV4-3; CDR3aa: CASRRTSGGENEQFF
len: 14; v_gene: TRBV9; CDR3aa: CASSSEPDLYGYTF
len: 14; v_gene: TRBV3-1/TRBV3-2; CDR3aa: CASSQDIGDRGAFF
len: 14; v_gene: TRBV7-2; CDR3aa: CASSFTRVNTEAFF
len: 12; v_gene: TRBV12-3/TRBV12-4; CDR3aa: CASSWDLEGYTF
len: 15; v_gene: TRBV6-5; CDR3aa: CASGRTRATYNEQFF
len: 15; v_gene: TRBV11-2; CDR3aa: CASSFEGAFTDTQYF
len: 14; v_gene: TRBV2; CDR3aa: CASSEDPVNTEAFF
len: 15; v_gene: TRBV7-8; CDR3aa: CASSLYRTANYGYTF
len: 15; v_gene: TRBV5-1; CDR3aa: CASSSTGATNEKLFF
len: 16; v_gene: TRBV5-3; CDR3aa: CARSRQDLRSDQPQHF
len: 13; v_gene: TRBV16; CDR3aa: CASSQDRGYEQYF
len: 11; v_gene: TRBV2; CDR3aa: CASMLLGEQFF
len: 14; v_gene: TRBV19; CDR3aa: CASSFVGGDQPQHF
len: 12; v_gene: TRBV11-2; CDR3aa: CASSLGIGATSF
len: 15; v_gene: TRBV6-5; CDR3aa: CASTLEVQGRTEAFF
len: 17; v_gene: TRBV7-6; CDR3aa: CASSWLGGVSRDNEQFF
len: 14; v_gene: TRBV7-2; CDR3aa: CASSDGGGERTQYF
len: 11; v_gene: TRBV4-1; CDR3aa: CASSWGETQYF
len: 15; v_gene: TRBV9; CDR3aa: CASSVEQGRRLSYTF
len: 16; v_gene: TRBV19; CDR3aa: CASSIRTGTSTDTQYF
len: 17; v_gene: TRBV18; CDR3aa: CASSPSPNPTGAEGYTF
len: 15; v_gene: TRBV5-6; CDR3aa: CASSSIRMIQETQYF
len: 14; v_gene: TRBV19; CDR3aa: CASSIGTGIEKLFF
len: 13; v_gene: TRBV6-5; CDR3aa: CASRERPNTEAFF
len: 14; v_gene: TRBV7-9; CDR3aa: CASSPGTFFYEQYF
len: 11; v_gene: TRBV7-8; CDR3aa: CASSPLYEQYF
len: 13; v_gene: TRBV3-1/TRBV3-2; CDR3aa: CASRRGENTEAFF
len: 15; v_gene: TRBV15; CDR3aa: CATSRGTENTGELFF